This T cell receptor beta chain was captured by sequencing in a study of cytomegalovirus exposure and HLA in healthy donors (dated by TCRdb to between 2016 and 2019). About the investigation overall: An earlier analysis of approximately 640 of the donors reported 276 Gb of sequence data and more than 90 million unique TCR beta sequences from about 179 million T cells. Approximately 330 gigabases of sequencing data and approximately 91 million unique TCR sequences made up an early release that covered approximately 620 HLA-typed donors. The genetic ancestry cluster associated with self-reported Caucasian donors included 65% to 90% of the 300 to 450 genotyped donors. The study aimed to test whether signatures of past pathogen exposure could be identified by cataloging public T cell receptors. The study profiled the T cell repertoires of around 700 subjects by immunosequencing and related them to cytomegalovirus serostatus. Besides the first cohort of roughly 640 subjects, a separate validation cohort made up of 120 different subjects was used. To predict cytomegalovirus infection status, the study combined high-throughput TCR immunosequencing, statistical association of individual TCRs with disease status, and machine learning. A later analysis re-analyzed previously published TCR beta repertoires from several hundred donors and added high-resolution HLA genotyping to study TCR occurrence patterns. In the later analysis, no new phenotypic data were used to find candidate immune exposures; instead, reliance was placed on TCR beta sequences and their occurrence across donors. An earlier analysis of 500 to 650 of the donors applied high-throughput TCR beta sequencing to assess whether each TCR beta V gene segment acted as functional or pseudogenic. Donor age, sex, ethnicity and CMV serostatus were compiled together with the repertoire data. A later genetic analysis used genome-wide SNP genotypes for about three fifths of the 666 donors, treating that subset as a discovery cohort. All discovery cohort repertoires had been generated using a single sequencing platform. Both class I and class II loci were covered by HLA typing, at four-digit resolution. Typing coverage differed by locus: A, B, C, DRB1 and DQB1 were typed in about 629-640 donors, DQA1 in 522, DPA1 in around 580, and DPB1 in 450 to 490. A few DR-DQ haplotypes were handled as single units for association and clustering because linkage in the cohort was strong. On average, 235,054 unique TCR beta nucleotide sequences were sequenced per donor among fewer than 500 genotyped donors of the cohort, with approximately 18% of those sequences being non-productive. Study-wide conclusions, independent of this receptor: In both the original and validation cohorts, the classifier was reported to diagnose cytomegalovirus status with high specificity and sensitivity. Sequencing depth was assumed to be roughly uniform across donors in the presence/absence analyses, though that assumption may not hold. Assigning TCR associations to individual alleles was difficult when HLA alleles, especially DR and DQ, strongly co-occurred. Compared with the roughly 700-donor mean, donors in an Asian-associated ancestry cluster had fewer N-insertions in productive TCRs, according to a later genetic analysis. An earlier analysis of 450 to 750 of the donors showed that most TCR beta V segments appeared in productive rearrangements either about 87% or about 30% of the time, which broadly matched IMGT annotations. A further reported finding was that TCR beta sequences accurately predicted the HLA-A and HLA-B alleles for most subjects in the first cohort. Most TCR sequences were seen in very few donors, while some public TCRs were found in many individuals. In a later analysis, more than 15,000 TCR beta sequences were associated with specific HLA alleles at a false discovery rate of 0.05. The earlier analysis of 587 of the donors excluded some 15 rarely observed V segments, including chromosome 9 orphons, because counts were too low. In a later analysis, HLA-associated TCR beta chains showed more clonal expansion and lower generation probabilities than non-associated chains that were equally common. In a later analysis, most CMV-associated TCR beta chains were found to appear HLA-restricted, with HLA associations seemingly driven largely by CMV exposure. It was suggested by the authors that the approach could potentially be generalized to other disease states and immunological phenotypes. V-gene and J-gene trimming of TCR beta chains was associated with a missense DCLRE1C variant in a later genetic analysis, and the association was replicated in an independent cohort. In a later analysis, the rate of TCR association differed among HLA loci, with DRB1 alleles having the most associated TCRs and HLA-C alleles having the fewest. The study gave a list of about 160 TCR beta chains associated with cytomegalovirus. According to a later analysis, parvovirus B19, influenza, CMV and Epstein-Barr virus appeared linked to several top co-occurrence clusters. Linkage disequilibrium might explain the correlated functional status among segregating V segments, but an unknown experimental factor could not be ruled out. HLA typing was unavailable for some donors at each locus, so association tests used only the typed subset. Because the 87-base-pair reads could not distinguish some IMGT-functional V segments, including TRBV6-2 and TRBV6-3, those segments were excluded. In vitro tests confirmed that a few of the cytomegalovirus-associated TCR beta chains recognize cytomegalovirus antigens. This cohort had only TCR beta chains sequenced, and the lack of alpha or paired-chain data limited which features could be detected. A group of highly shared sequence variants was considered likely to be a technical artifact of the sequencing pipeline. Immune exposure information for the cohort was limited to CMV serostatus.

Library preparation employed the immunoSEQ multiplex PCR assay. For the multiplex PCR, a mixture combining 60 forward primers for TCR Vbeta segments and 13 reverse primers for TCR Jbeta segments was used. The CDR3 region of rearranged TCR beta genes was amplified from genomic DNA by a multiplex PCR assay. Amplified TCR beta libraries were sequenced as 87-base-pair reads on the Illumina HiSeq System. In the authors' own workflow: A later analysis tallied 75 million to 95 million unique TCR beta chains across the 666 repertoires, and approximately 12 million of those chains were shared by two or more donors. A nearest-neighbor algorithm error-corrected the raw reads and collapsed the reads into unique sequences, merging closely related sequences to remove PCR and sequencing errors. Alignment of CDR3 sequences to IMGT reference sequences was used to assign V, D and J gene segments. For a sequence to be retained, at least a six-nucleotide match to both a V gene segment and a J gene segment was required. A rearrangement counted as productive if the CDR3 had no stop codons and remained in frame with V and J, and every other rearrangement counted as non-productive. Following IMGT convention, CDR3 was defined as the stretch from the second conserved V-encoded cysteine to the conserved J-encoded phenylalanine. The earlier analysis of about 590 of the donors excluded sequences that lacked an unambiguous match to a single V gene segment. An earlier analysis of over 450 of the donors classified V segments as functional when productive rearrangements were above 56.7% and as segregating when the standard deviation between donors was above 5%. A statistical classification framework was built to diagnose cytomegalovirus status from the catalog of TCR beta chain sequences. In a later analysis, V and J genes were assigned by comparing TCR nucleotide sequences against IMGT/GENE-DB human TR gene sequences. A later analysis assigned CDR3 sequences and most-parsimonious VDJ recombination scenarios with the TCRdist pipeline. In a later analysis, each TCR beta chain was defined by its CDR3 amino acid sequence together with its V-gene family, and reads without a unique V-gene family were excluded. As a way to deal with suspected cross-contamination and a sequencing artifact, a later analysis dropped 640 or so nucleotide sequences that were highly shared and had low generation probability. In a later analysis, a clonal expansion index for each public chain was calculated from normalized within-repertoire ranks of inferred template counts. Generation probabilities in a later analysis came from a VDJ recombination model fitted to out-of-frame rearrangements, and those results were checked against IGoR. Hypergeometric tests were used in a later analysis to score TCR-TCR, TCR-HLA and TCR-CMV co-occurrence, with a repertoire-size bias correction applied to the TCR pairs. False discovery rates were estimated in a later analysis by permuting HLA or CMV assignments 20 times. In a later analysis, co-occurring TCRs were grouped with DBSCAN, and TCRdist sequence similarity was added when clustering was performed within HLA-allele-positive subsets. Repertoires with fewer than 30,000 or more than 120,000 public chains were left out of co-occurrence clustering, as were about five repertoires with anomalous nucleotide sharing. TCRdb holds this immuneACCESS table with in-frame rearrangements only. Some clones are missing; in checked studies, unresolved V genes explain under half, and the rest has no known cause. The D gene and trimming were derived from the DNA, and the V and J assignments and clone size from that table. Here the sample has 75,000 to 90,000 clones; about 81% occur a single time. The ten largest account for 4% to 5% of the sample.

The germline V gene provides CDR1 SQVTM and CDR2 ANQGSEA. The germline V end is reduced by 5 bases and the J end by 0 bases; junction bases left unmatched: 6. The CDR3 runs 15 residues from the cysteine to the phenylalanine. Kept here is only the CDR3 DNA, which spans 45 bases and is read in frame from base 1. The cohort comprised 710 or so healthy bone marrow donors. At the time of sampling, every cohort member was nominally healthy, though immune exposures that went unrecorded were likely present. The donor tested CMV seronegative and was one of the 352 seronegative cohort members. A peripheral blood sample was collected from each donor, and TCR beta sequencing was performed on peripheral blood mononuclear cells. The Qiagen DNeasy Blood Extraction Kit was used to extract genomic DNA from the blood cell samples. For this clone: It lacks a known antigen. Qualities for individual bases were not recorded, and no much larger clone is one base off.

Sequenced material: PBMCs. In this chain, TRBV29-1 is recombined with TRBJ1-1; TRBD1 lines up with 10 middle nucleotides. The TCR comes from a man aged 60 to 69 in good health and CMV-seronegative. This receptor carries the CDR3 CSVRTGGGVNTEAFF. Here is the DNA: TGCAGCGTTCGGACAGGGGGTGGGGTGAACACTGAAGCTTTCTTT.